The next 8 T cell receptor beta chains were all read from a single sample in a study of T cells in tuberculosis. After thawing and overnight rest, PBMC were stained with GMM-loaded CD1B tetramer, viability dye and anti-CD3 for sorting. CD1B tetramers were loaded with Rhodococcus equi-derived C32 glucose monomycolate. Only in-frame clones appear in the TCRdb table, and some are missing; sequencing was by immunoSEQ multiplex PCR. The sample has 50,000 or so clones, approximately 91% seen once; the top ten hold 20% to 25%. Material: CD1b-GMM tetramer-negative cells sorted from PBMCs. The receptors derive from an adult woman with latent tuberculosis.

The rearrangement links TRBV28 to TRBJ2-3; 12 nucleotides match TRBD2. This CDR3 has 20 residues. CDR1 is MDHEN, CDR2 SYDVKM, per germline. V dropped 5 bases and J dropped 4; count of bases not matched to a gene: 19. The CDR3 is CASSPTLRGRLAGESDTQYF. In DNA form, the CDR3 reads TGTGCCAGCAGTCCGACCCTAAGAGGAAGACTAGCGGGAGAATCAGATACGCAGTATTTT.

This rearrangement joins TRBV7-9 to TRBJ1-1; no clear D gene. CDR3 length: 14 residues. Germline lookup yields CDR1 SEHNR and CDR2 FQNEAQ (reference sequence). The V and J ends lost 0 bases and 1 base respectively, with 6 bases between them. CDR3 residues: CASSLAPGNTEAFF. For the CDR3, the DNA is TGTGCCAGCAGCTTAGCGCCAGGGAACACTGAAGCTTTCTTT.

The J gene is TRBJ2-3, the V gene TRBV19; TRBD2 matches 15 bases. The CDR3 is made up of 17 amino acids. CDR1 and CDR2 (germline): LNHDA, SQIVND (reference sequence). After removal of 6 bases from V and 3 bases from J, the junction contained 7 bases not matched to a gene. CDR3 in amino acids: CASSPGLAGGLTDTQYF. The CDR3 DNA is TGTGCCAGTAGCCCAGGACTAGCGGGGGGGCTAACAGATACGCAGTATTTT.

This clone was picked up a small number of times. The chain links TRBV4-1 to TRBJ2-2, with a possible D match to TRBD2 (6 bases). The CDR3 contains 19 residues. V shed 2 bases and J shed 6 bases, with 25 bases lying between them. From germline, CDR1 is MGHRA and CDR2 YSYEKL. CDR3 coding DNA: TGCGCCAGCAGCCAAAATTCGCGGGGCACCGCTTTGATGGCCGGGGAGCTGTTTTTT. This gives the protein CASSQNSRGTALMAGELFF.

This chain uses TRBV11-3 with TRBJ2-3; TRBD2 agrees at 11 bases. The germline gives CDR1 SGHNT, CDR2 YENEEA. The length of the CDR3 is 18 residues. Unmatched junction bases numbered 8, after V lost 3 bases and J lost 0 bases. CDR3 in DNA: TGTGCCAGCAGCTTTAGGACTAGCGGGCTAGGCAGCACAGATACGCAGTATTTT. Protein: CASSFRTSGLGSTDTQYF.

This chain uses TRBV7-2 with TRBJ2-5; no definite D call. The CDR3 length is 13 residues. The V and J ends lost 6 bases and 0 bases respectively, with 8 bases between them. Germline loops: CDR1 SGHTA, CDR2 FQGNSA. The CDR3 sequence is CASSTTYQETQYF. CDR3 DNA sequence: TGTGCCAGCAGTACGACATACCAAGAGACCCAGTACTTC.

The genes are TRBV7-2 and TRBJ1-3; no clear D. This CDR3 comprises 15 residues. Germline lookup yields CDR1 SGHTA and CDR2 FQGNSA. V lost 1 base and J 4 bases, leaving 11 bases between the germline ends. CDR3 DNA sequence: TGTGCCAGCAGCTTAGAGTCAACTCGAGGAAACACCATATATTTT. Amino acid sequence: CASSLESTRGNTIYF. The full variable domain, in which reference TRBV7-2 and TRBJ1-3 provide the parts outside the CDR3, is GAGVSQSPSNKVTEKGKDVELRCDPISGHTALYWYRQSLGQGLEFLIYFQGNSAPDKSGLPSDRFSAERTGGSVSTLTIQRTQQEDSAVYLCASSLESTRGNTIYFGEGSWLTVV.

V and J are TRBV9 and TRBJ2-1; 14 bases align to TRBD2. Germline V lookup: CDR1 SGDLS, CDR2 YYNGEE. This CDR3 has 19 amino acids. Trimming took 3 bases from V and 0 from J; bases not matched to a gene: 8. CDR3 DNA: TGTGCCAGCAGCGAGCGGACTAGCGGGAGGTTTAGCTCCTACAATGAGCAGTTCTTC. Its protein is CASSERTSGRFSSYNEQFF.